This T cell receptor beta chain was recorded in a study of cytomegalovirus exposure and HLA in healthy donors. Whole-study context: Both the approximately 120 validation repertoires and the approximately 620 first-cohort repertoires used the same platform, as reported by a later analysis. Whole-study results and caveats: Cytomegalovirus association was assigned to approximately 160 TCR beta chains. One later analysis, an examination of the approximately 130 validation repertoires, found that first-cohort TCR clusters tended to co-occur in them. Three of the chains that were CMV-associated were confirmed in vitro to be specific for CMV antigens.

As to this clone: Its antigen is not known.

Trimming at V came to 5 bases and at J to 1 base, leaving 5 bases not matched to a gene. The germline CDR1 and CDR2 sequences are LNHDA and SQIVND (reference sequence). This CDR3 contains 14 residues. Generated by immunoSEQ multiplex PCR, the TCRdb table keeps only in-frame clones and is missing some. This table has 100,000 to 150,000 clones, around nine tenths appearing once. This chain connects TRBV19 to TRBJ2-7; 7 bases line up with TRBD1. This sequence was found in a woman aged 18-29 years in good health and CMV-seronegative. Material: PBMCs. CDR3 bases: TGTGCCAGTAGTTACCGGGACAGATCCTACGAGCAGTACTTC. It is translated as CASSYRDRSYEQYF. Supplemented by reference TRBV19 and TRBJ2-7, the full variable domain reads DGGITQSPKYLFRKEGQNVTLSCEQNLNHDAMYWYRQDPGQGLRLIYYSQIVNDFQKGDIAEGYSVSREKKESFPLTVTSAQKNPTAFYLCASSYRDRSYEQYFGPGTRLTVT.